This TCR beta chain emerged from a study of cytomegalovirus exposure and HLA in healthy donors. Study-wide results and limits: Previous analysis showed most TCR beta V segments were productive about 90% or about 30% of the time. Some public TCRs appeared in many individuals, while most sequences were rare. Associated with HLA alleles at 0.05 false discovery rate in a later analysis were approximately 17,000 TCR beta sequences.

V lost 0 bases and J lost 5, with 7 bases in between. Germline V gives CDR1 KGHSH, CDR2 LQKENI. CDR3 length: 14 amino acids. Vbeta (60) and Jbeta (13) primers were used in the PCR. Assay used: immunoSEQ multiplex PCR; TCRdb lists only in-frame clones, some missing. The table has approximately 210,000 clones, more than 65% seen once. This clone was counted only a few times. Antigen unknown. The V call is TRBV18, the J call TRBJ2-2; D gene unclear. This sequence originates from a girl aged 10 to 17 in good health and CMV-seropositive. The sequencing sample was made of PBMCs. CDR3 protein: CASSPPTKTGELFF. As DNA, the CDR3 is TGTGCCAGCTCACCACCCACTAAGACCGGGGAGCTGTTTTTT.